The clone carrying this T cell receptor beta chain was found once. Libraries were prepared by immunoSEQ multiplex PCR; TCRdb keeps only in-frame clonotypes and omits some of them. Among about 230,000 clones, 80% to 90% were seen once, and the ten largest hold 11%. Per germline, CDR1 SNHLY and CDR2 FYNNEI. The V gene end was trimmed by 6 bases and the J gene end by 2 bases; junction bases not matched to a gene: 10. The CDR3 is made up of 16 amino acids. The data belong to a study of blood T cell repertoires in COVID-19. The overall study: Sites in the United States, Italy and Spain provided acute and convalescent COVID-19 samples. PBMCs, B-cell-depleted T cells, or T cells provided the cDNA or gDNA that made up the material.

Patients at the Seattle site were enrolled during active infection and followed longitudinally. This sequence was found in a man aged 50 or older with COVID-19, enrolled during active disease. The chain is built from TRBV2 and TRBJ2-1, with TRBD1 identical over 7 bases. Sequenced: peripheral blood. For the CDR3, the DNA is TGTGCCAGCAGGAAGCACGGGACAGCTACCTACAATGAGCAGTTCTTC. Translation gives CASRKHGTATYNEQFF.